The sequence of this TCR beta chain was determined in a study of blood T cell repertoires in COVID-19. Turning to the study itself: From T cells, B-cell-depleted T cells, or PBMCs came the material, which was cDNA or gDNA.

The CDR3 length is 15 residues. Germline assignment: CDR1 MDHEN and CDR2 SYDVKM. The trim removed 5 bases at V and 2 bases at J, leaving 4 bases unmatched. Produced via immunoSEQ multiplex PCR; TCRdb's table is partial and in-frame only. Here the sample spans 200,000 to 250,000 clones, about 80% being singletons. Material: PBMCs or T cells enriched from blood (not recorded which). The source of this sequence is a man aged 60 to 69 who had recovered from COVID-19. This chain links TRBV28 with TRBJ1-5; 9 nucleotides agree with TRBD1. The CDR3 DNA is TGTGCCAGCAGTCCGAGGACAGGGGGCAATCAGCCCCAGCATTTT. Translating it yields CASSPRTGGNQPQHF.